This TCR beta chain came from a study of blood T cell repertoires in COVID-19. Study-wide background: Acute-phase and convalescent COVID-19 samples originated in the United States, Italy and Spain. Sample material is recorded as cDNA or gDNA derived from T cells, B-cell-depleted T cells, or PBMCs.

Under the authors' procedure: Reference gene primer amplification in the assay estimated nucleated cell counts. Clones were sequenced by immunoSEQ multiplex PCR, and TCRdb holds only the in-frame ones, with some missing. V, J and clone size reflect that table, while D and trimming were determined from the DNA. The sample shows roughly 160,000 clones, 80% to 90% of them seen only once. Germline V gives CDR1 MNHNS, CDR2 SASEGT. V gave up 5 bases and J gave up 0 bases; unmatched junction bases: 3. The CDR3 is 17 amino acids. The sequence came from a man aged 55 to 70 with acute or convalescent COVID-19. The genes are TRBV6-1 and TRBJ2-1; the match to TRBD2 covers 14 bases. Source material: peripheral blood. DNA for the CDR3: TGTGCCAGCAGTAAAGGGACTAGCGGGAGCTCCTACAATGAGCAGTTCTTC. Translating gives CASSKGTSGSSYNEQFF.